Listed below are T cell receptor beta chains from one sample, sequenced in a study of blood T cell repertoires in COVID-19. Profiled with immunoSEQ multiplex PCR; TCRdb holds only in-frame clones, not every one. This table has 120,000 or so clones, about 70% appearing once. The specimen was peripheral blood. These receptors were collected from a woman in her sixties or seventies with acute or convalescent COVID-19. CDR3s include the opening cysteine and the closing phenylalanine or tryptophan. A D gene is named only where the DNA matches it firmly. Where a row states a size, it is once, few, many or the class of an expanded clone; other rows omit it.

j_call clone_size v_call d_call cdr3_nt cdr3_aa
TRBJ2-1 NA TRBV6-5 NA TGTGCCAGCAGCCAGACTAGTTTTGCTGAGCAGTTCTTC CASSQTSFAEQFF
TRBJ2-3 NA TRBV9 TRBD2 TGTGCCAGCAGCTTTAGCGGGGGGAGCACAGATACGCAGTATTTT CASSFSGGSTDTQYF
TRBJ1-6 NA TRBV5-4 NA TGTGCCAGCAGCTTGGGGGGGACACATAATTCACCCCTCCACTTT CASSLGGTHNSPLHF
TRBJ1-2 NA TRBV19 NA TGTGCCAGCCAGGATTACTATGGCTACACCTTC CASQDYYGYTF
TRBJ1-1 NA TRBV2 TRBD1 TGTGCCAGCACCCGAAGGGACAGGGTTTTGAACACTGAAGCTTTCTTT CASTRRDRVLNTEAFF
TRBJ1-2 NA TRBV9 NA TGTGCCAGCAGCCCCCGGACAGTGAGGAATGGCTACACCTTC CASSPRTVRNGYTF
TRBJ2-3 once TRBV6-5 NA TGTGCCAGCAGGGGGCCAAGCACAGATACGCAGTATTTT CASRGPSTDTQYF
TRBJ2-1 once TRBV19 TRBD2 TGTGCCAGTAGTGCGCAACTAGCGGGAGTCTACAATGAGCAGTTCTTC CASSAQLAGVYNEQFF
TRBJ2-1 few TRBV7-2 TRBD2 TGTGCCAGCAGCTTTGAGCGGGGAGTCTACAATGAGCAGTTCTTC CASSFERGVYNEQFF
TRBJ1-3 NA TRBV4-1 NA TGCGCCAGCAGCCAAGTCGCCCACTCAGGAAACACCATATATTTT CASSQVAHSGNTIYF
TRBJ2-7 NA TRBV21-1 NA TGTGCCAGCAGCACCACTAGCGGGGGATCCTACGAGCAGTACTTC CASSTTSGGSYEQYF
TRBJ2-5 NA TRBV28 NA TGTGCCAGCAACTTGGGCTCGGGGTGGGAGACCCAGTACTTC CASNLGSGWETQYF
TRBJ1-1 NA TRBV14 TRBD1 TGTGCCAGCAGCCATAAAGCAGCACCGGGACAGGGACGATGGATTGAAGCTTTCTTT CASSHKAAPGQGRWIEAFF
TRBJ2-2 NA TRBV5-1 NA TGCGCCAGCAGCTTGGAGTTAGATAGCACCGGGGAGCTGTTTTTT CASSLELDSTGELFF
TRBJ2-3 NA TRBV4-3 NA TGCGCCAGCAGCCAAAACCCCGCAACTAGCACAGATACGCAGTATTTT CASSQNPATSTDTQYF
TRBJ1-1 NA TRBV24-1 NA TGTGCCACCAGTGTGGCAGGGGCGAACACTGAAGCTTTCTTT CATSVAGANTEAFF
TRBJ2-7 NA TRBV7-9 TRBD1 TGTGCCAGCAGCCCGACAGGGGGCAGCTACGAGCAGTACTTC CASSPTGGSYEQYF
TRBJ1-3 NA TRBV7-8 TRBD1 TGTGCCAGCAGCTTAAACCCCGCCGGGGCCCAGGGGGACACCATATATTTT CASSLNPAGAQGDTIYF
TRBJ1-1 NA TRBV5-4 TRBD1 TGTGCCAGCAGCTTGGGACAGGGGATCACTGAAGCTTTCTTT CASSLGQGITEAFF
TRBJ1-2 NA TRBV19 NA TGTGCCAGCAGTCGGGGACTCTCGGATGGCTACACCTTC CASSRGLSDGYTF
TRBJ2-2 NA TRBV19 TRBD1 TGTGCCAGTAGTATAACAGGGGGGACCGGGGAGCTGTTTTTT CASSITGGTGELFF
TRBJ1-3 once TRBV5-6 NA TGTGCCAGCAGCTGGGCAGAGGGATCTGGAAACACCATATATTTT CASSWAEGSGNTIYF
TRBJ1-2 NA TRBV28 TRBD1 TGTGCCACCGAAGTCTCGACAGGGCATGGCTACACCTTC CATEVSTGHGYTF
TRBJ2-6 NA TRBV5-6 TRBD1 TGTGCCAGCAGCTGGGGACAGACCTCTGGGGCCAACGTCCTGACTTTC CASSWGQTSGANVLTF
TRBJ2-7 NA TRBV5-1 NA TGCGCCAGCAGCGGCGGCCTACGCGTCGCCTACGAGCAGTACTTC CASSGGLRVAYEQYF
TRBJ2-1 NA TRBV9 NA TGTGCCAGCAGCGTAGGAGTAGCAGACTACAATGAGCAGTTCTTC CASSVGVADYNEQFF
TRBJ2-5 NA TRBV14 TRBD2 TGTGCCAGCAGCCAAGGGGGACTAGCGGGATTATGGTACCAAGAGACCCAGTACTTC CASSQGGLAGLWYQETQYF
TRBJ2-1 NA TRBV11-2 TRBD2 TGTGCCAGCAGCTCGGGACTAGCGGGGGTGGTGTTCTTC CASSSGLAGVVFF
TRBJ2-1 NA TRBV5-4 TRBD1 TGTGCCAGCAAGCTTAGGGTAGGACAGGCCTACAATGAGCAGTTCTTC CASKLRVGQAYNEQFF
TRBJ2-7 NA TRBV5-4 TRBD1 TGTGCCAGCAGCCGAATGAAGACAGGGATCTCCTACGAGCAGTACTTC CASSRMKTGISYEQYF
TRBJ2-1 NA TRBV30 TRBD2 TGTGCCTGGACTCTAAGACTAGCCGGGGTTTGGTACAATGAGCAGTTCTTC CAWTLRLAGVWYNEQFF
TRBJ1-2 NA TRBV7-9 NA TGTGCCAGCAGCTTAGTGGGGACTGTTGATGGCTACACCTTC CASSLVGTVDGYTF
TRBJ2-7 NA TRBV5-1 NA TGCGCCAGCAGCGTCGAGGGGGGGTTGTCCTACGAGCAGTACTTC CASSVEGGLSYEQYF
TRBJ2-5 once TRBV28 TRBD1 TGTGCCAGCAGTTCCCCGGGACAGATAATCCAAGAGACCCAGTACTTC CASSSPGQIIQETQYF
TRBJ1-1 NA TRBV9 TRBD1 TGTGCCAGCAGCGCCCCGGGACAGTGGAACACTGAAGCTTTCTTT CASSAPGQWNTEAFF
TRBJ2-2 NA TRBV7-9 TRBD1 TGTGCCAGCAGCAAGTCCAGGGGGCAAGTTAACACCGGGGAGCTGTTTTTT CASSKSRGQVNTGELFF
TRBJ1-6 NA TRBV5-1 NA TGCGCCAGCAGCCTGCGGCGCCCCAATTCACCCCTCCACTTT CASSLRRPNSPLHF
TRBJ1-2 NA TRBV7-6 TRBD1 TGTGCCAGCAGCTTAGCACCGGGACAGAACTATGGCTACACCTTC CASSLAPGQNYGYTF
TRBJ1-3 NA TRBV4-3 NA TGCGCCAGCAGCCAAGGCGGGGCGGGTGGAAACACCATATATTTT CASSQGGAGGNTIYF
TRBJ1-2 NA TRBV6-5 NA TGTGCCAGCATCCTACCGGGAGGGGCTAACTATGGCTACACCTTC CASILPGGANYGYTF
TRBJ2-5 NA TRBV19 TRBD1 TGTGCCAGTAGTATGGCTTCCAGGGGGCTCGGAGAGACCCAGTACTTC CASSMASRGLGETQYF
TRBJ2-1 NA TRBV5-6 TRBD2 TGTGCCAGCAGCTTTCGGGGGGGCCGGTCCTACAATGAGCAGTTCTTC CASSFRGGRSYNEQFF
TRBJ1-6 NA TRBV12-3/TRBV12-4 NA TGTGCCAGCAGTTTAGGAGGAGATTCACCCCTCCACTTT CASSLGGDSPLHF
TRBJ2-1 NA TRBV7-8 TRBD2 TGTGCCAGCAGCTTAAGAGGTTTAGCGGGGGTGGACAGGCAGTTCTTC CASSLRGLAGVDRQFF
TRBJ2-7 once TRBV3-1/TRBV3-2 TRBD1 TGTGCCAGCAGCCAAGAGGGACAGGGCATCTCCTACGAGCAGTACTTC CASSQEGQGISYEQYF
TRBJ2-3 few TRBV6-2/TRBV6-3 TRBD2 TGTGCCAGCAGTTACGTTACTAGCGGAACTAGCACAGATACGCAGTATTTT CASSYVTSGTSTDTQYF
TRBJ2-1 NA TRBV7-3 TRBD2 TGTGCCAGCAGCTCCGGTAGGACTAGCGGGCGGAGCTCCTACAATGAGCAGTTCTTC CASSSGRTSGRSSYNEQFF
TRBJ2-7 NA TRBV2 TRBD1 TGTGCCAGCAGTGGGGACAGGAGCCGGGAGCAGTACTTC CASSGDRSREQYF
TRBJ1-5 NA TRBV9 NA TGTGCCAGCAGCGTAGGAGGGAGCAATCAGCCCCAGCATTTT CASSVGGSNQPQHF
TRBJ1-4 NA TRBV18 TRBD1 TGTGCCAGCTCACGGACAGGATCGAATGAAAAACTGTTTTTT CASSRTGSNEKLFF
TRBJ1-2 NA TRBV7-9 NA TGTGCCAGCAGCTTAGCAGGGAGAGACTATGGCTACACCTTC CASSLAGRDYGYTF
TRBJ2-3 many TRBV21-1 NA TGTGCCAGCAGCAAAAAGGGGACAGGGGGGACAGATACGCAGTATTTT CASSKKGTGGTDTQYF